One and the same sample provided the 27 T cell receptor beta chains below, sequenced in a study of blood T cell repertoires in COVID-19. Using immunoSEQ multiplex PCR, the repertoire was profiled, and TCRdb retains in-frame clones only, with some absent. Of 280,000 or so clones listed, about 86% are singletons. The specimen sequenced was peripheral blood. The receptors stem from a woman aged 25 to 39 who had recovered from COVID-19.

V is TRBV29-1 and J is TRBJ2-7; the D gene is possibly TRBD1 (6 bases). With 6 bases removed from V and 4 bases from J, the gap between germline ends came to 19 bases. The CDR3 length is 14 residues. Germline CDR1 SQVTM, CDR2 ANQGSEA. CDR3 residues: CSVGSGTHSYEQYF. The CDR3 nucleotides are TGCAGCGTGGGGTCGGGGACACACTCTTACGAGCAGTACTTC.

The J gene is TRBJ2-7, the V gene TRBV9; 11 positions match TRBD2. The germline gives CDR1 SGDLS, CDR2 YYNGEE. The CDR3 covers 16 residues. Losses at the gene ends were 0 bases for V and 0 bases for J; bases not matched to a gene: 2. For the CDR3, the DNA is TGTGCCAGCAGCGTAGGGGGACTAGCGGACTCCTACGAGCAGTACTTC. It is translated as CASSVGGLADSYEQYF.

This rearrangement joins TRBV6-1 to TRBJ1-5; TRBD1 is a possible D gene (6 bases). Germline assignment: CDR1 MNHNS and CDR2 SASEGT. CDR3 length: 16 residues. V lost 4 bases to trimming and J lost 1 base, with 14 bases between them. CDR3 sequence (DNA): TGTGCCAGCAGTGGAATTTCAGGGGAGAGCAATCAGCCCCAGCATTTT. Translating it yields CASSGISGESNQPQHF.

J is TRBJ1-5 and V is TRBV5-8; 7 bases fit TRBD1. V lost 4 bases and J lost 4; bases outside the gene matches: 14. This CDR3 has 17 residues. Germline values: CDR1 SGHTS, CDR2 YDEGEE. For the CDR3, the DNA is TGTGCCAGCAGCGGACGGGACGGTAACAGGGGTAATCAGCCCCAGCATTTT. Translated, it gives CASSGRDGNRGNQPQHF.

This clone turned up a few times. CDR3 protein: CASSGTGQRNEKLFF. In DNA, the CDR3 is TGCGCCAGCAGCGGGACGGGACAGAGAAATGAAAAACTGTTTTTT. The J gene is TRBJ1-4, the V gene TRBV5-1; 7 nucleotides line up with TRBD1. The length of the CDR3 is 15 residues. In germline, CDR1 is SGHRS, CDR2 YFSETQ. The V segment lost 4 bases and the J segment 5 bases; nucleotides outside the gene matches: 8.

The chain is built from TRBV6-7 and TRBJ2-7; 7 bases are shared with TRBD1. TRBV6-7 is an ORF, with its function uncertain. J gave up 5 bases and V 6 bases, and 7 bases lay outside the gene matches. The CDR3 consists of 13 residues. The CDR3, as DNA: TGTGCCAGCAGGAAGGACAGGTACCACGAGCAGTACTTC. Its protein is CASRKDRYHEQYF.

The rearrangement uses TRBV6-6 and TRBJ1-5; perhaps TRBD1 as D (5 bases). The V end was cut by 4 bases, the J end by 3 bases, with 16 bases between. The CDR3 extends over 16 amino acids. CDR1 and CDR2 (germline): MNHNY, SVGAGI (reference sequence). Here the CDR3 DNA reads TGTGCCAGCAGTTTTTCGGGCCGCAGGGCCAATCAGCCCCAGCATTTT. This encodes CASSFSGRRANQPQHF.

CDR3 residues: CASSSVAGWGEQFF. The CDR3 coding sequence is TGTGCCAGCAGTTCGGTTGCGGGCTGGGGTGAGCAGTTCTTC. The chain uses TRBV27 and TRBJ2-1, with TRBD2 as a possible D gene (5 bases). Trimming removed 4 bases at V and 9 bases at J, with 16 bases between. The CDR3 sequence is 14 residues long. Germline lookup yields CDR1 MNHEY and CDR2 SMNVEV (reference sequence).

This chain joins TRBV6-5 and TRBJ2-7; TRBD2 matches at 8 bases. CDR1 and CDR2 (germline): MNHEY, SVGAGI. The CDR3 extends over 14 amino acids. V shed 5 bases, J shed 3 bases, and the junction held 6 bases outside the gene matches. The CDR3 sequence is CASSRAGEDYEQYF. The CDR3 bases are TGTGCCAGCAGTAGAGCGGGAGAAGACTACGAGCAGTACTTC.

The chain joins TRBV7-2 to TRBJ2-3; 8 bases are a match to TRBD1. This CDR3 contains 15 residues. The ends lost 0 bases at V and 2 bases at J; junction bases unmatched: 1. Germline assignment: CDR1 SGHTA and CDR2 FQGNSA. The CDR3 bases are TGTGCCAGCAGCTTAGCGGACAGGGCCACAGATACGCAGTATTTT. Translating it yields CASSLADRATDTQYF. Full variable domain (missing parts from reference TRBV7-2 and TRBJ2-3): GAGVSQSPSNKVTEKGKDVELRCDPISGHTALYWYRQSLGQGLEFLIYFQGNSAPDKSGLPSDRFSAERTGGSVSTLTIQRTQQEDSAVYLCASSLADRATDTQYFGPGTRLTVL.

This chain joins TRBV5-1 and TRBJ1-1; D is unclear. The germline V gene encodes CDR1 SGHRS and CDR2 YFSETQ. The CDR3 is 13 residues long. V was clipped by 2 bases and J by 1 base, with 6 bases between them. This CDR3 reads CASSLQQNTEAFF. CDR3 nucleotides: TGCGCCAGCAGCTTACAGCAGAACACTGAAGCTTTCTTT. Filled out from reference TRBV5-1 and TRBJ1-1, the complete variable domain reads KAGVTQTPRYLIKTRGQQVTLSCSPISGHRSVSWYQQTPGQGLQFLFEYFSETQRNKGNFPGRFSGRQFSNSRSEMNVSTLELGDSALYLCASSLQQNTEAFFGQGTRLTVV.

The V call is TRBV10-3, the J call TRBJ1-2; tentatively, D is TRBD1 (6 bases). V shed 6 bases and J shed 4 bases, with 15 bases lying between them. The CDR3 is 14 amino acids. Germline V gene lookup returns CDR1 ENHRY and CDR2 SYGVKD. This chain's CDR3 is CAIRQQGLAYGYTF. The DNA for the CDR3 is TGTGCCATCAGACAACAGGGCCTCGCCTATGGCTACACCTTC.

The chain recombines TRBV13 with TRBJ2-5, with 15 bases that match TRBD2. The CDR3 runs to 16 residues. Germline trimming cut 5 bases from V and 3 bases from J; bases unmatched to any gene: 4. From germline, CDR1 is PRHDT and CDR2 FYEKMQ (reference sequence). The CDR3 loop is CASSAWTSGGEETQYF. The CDR3 DNA sequence: TGTGCCAGCAGCGCCTGGACTAGCGGGGGGGAAGAGACCCAGTACTTC.

The chain joins TRBV5-1 to TRBJ1-1; D not certain. The germline CDR1 and CDR2 sequences are SGHRS and YFSETQ. V gave up 1 base and J gave up 1 base, with 8 bases separating them. CDR3 length: 14 residues. CDR3 sequence reads: CASSLYKSNTEAFF. The CDR3 region has the DNA TGCGCCAGCAGCTTGTACAAATCGAACACTGAAGCTTTCTTT.

The chain couples TRBV7-2 to TRBJ1-5; unclear D gene. The CDR3 contains 13 residues. V lost 5 bases to trimming and J lost 4 bases, with 9 bases between them. CDR1 is SGHTA, CDR2 FQGNSA, per germline. The CDR3, as DNA: TGTGCCAGCAGCCAACGGTGGAATCAGCCCCAGCATTTT. Residues: CASSQRWNQPQHF.

This chain links TRBV4-3 with TRBJ2-1, with D perhaps TRBD2 (6 bases). Germline V gene lookup returns CDR1 LGHNA and CDR2 YSLEER. CDR3 length: 17 residues. Trimming cost V 4 bases and J 7 bases, with 23 bases left between them. The CDR3 DNA reads TGCGCCAGCAGCCTCTCCCTAGTCGCGGGGATGGGGAATGAGCAGTTCTTC. It specifies CASSLSLVAGMGNEQFF.

V is TRBV27 and J is TRBJ1-5, with D unclear. Germline lookup yields CDR1 MNHEY and CDR2 SMNVEV (reference sequence). The V end lost 8 bases, the J end lost 6 bases, and 14 bases lay between the germline ends. There are 13 residues in the CDR3. As DNA, the CDR3 is TGTGCCAGCTCACCTGGATCGGGTCAGCCCCAGCATTTT. Encoded protein: CASSPGSGQPQHF.

DNA for the CDR3: TGCGCCAGCAGCGCGGCGGGACTAGCGGGAGGGCCTATCTCCTACGAGCAGTACTTC. It encodes CASSAAGLAGGPISYEQYF. This sequence joins TRBV5-1 and TRBJ2-7, with TRBD2 matching over 16 bases. The ends lost 4 bases at V and 0 bases at J; junction bases unmatched: 10. Germline-derived CDR1 and CDR2 are SGHRS and YFSETQ. This CDR3 region has 19 residues.

The chain has TRBV24-1 and TRBJ2-1; possible D gene TRBD2, 6 bases. Germline-derived CDR1 and CDR2 are KGHDR and SFDVKD. V lost 5 bases, J lost 3 bases, and 10 bases lay in between. CDR3 length equals 14 residues. Here the CDR3 reads CATSAVGGYNEQFF. The CDR3 coding sequence is TGTGCCACCAGTGCCGTGGGAGGCTACAATGAGCAGTTCTTC.

Details on this clone: Within the sample, other DNA sequences also encode this same CDR3. The rearrangement joins TRBV19 to TRBJ1-1; D is possibly TRBD1 (5 bases). Germline lookup yields CDR1 LNHDA and CDR2 SQIVND (reference sequence). This CDR3 has 11 residues. Trimming removed 6 bases from V and 5 bases from J, with 7 bases in between. The CDR3 loop reads CASSGGTEAFF. Written as DNA, the CDR3 is TGTGCCAGTAGCGGGGGGACTGAAGCTTTCTTT.

In the case of this clone: Other DNA sequences from this sample encode an identical CDR3 as well. The chain recombines TRBV7-9 with TRBJ1-1, with D unclear. Germline V gene lookup returns CDR1 SEHNR and CDR2 FQNEAQ (reference sequence). The CDR3 is 13 amino acids. Trimming left V 2 bases short and J 1 base short, with 5 bases between. The CDR3 region has the DNA TGTGCCAGCAGCTTATCCGGGAACACTGAAGCTTTCTTT. It translates to CASSLSGNTEAFF.

The chain uses TRBV6-5 and TRBJ1-5, with 9 bases lining up with TRBD1. The V gene end was trimmed by 7 bases and the J gene end by 9 bases; junction bases not matched to a gene: 13. This CDR3 is 15 amino acids long. CDR1 and CDR2 from the germline V gene are MNHEY and SVGAGI. Here the CDR3 DNA reads TGTGCCAGCACTCCTCGTGACAGGGGGGAGGGGCCCCAGCATTTT. This encodes CASTPRDRGEGPQHF.

The gene calls are TRBV20-1 and TRBJ1-2; a weak D match, TRBD1 (5 bases). This CDR3 is 11 amino acids long. The germline V and J ends were trimmed by 4 bases and 8 bases, with 11 bases remaining between them. CDR1 is DFQATT, CDR2 SNEGSKA, per germline (reference sequence). The CDR3 nucleotides are TGCAGTGCTATGGCCGGGGGAGGCTACACCTTC. Translating it yields CSAMAGGGYTF.

The chain combines TRBV5-1 with TRBJ2-7; 8 nucleotides line up with TRBD1. The length of the CDR3 is 14 residues. Germline loops: CDR1 SGHRS, CDR2 YFSETQ. Trimming at V came to 1 base and at J to 4 bases, leaving 4 bases not matched to a gene. The CDR3: CASSLYQGAYEQYF. The DNA of the CDR3 is TGCGCCAGCAGCTTGTATCAGGGGGCTTACGAGCAGTACTTC.

The chain carries TRBV3-1 (or the pseudogene TRBV3-2) and TRBJ2-1, with TRBD2 matching over 7 bases. This CDR3 region has 14 residues. Germline assignment: CDR1 LGHDT and CDR2 YNNKEL (reference sequence). With V trimmed by 4 bases and J by 6 bases, 6 bases remained unmatched. DNA for the CDR3: TGTGCCAGCAGCCGGGGGGGGGTTTTCAATGAGCAGTTCTTC. Translated: CASSRGGVFNEQFF.

V is TRBV6-6 and J is TRBJ1-4; D perhaps matches TRBD1 (5 bases). The CDR3 runs 19 residues. With 5 bases removed from V and 3 bases from J, the gap between germline ends came to 25 bases. Per germline, CDR1 MNHNY and CDR2 SVGAGI (reference sequence). CDR3 sequence (DNA): TGTGCCAGCAGTCAATCAGGGAACCGATGGACAAATTCTAATGAAAAACTGTTTTTT. Translating gives CASSQSGNRWTNSNEKLFF.

Notes on this clone: This sample includes further DNA sequences coding for the same CDR3. This rearrangement joins TRBV5-1 to TRBJ1-1, with 8 nucleotides matching TRBD1. In germline, CDR1 is SGHRS, CDR2 YFSETQ. This CDR3 contains 13 residues. V dropped 4 bases and J dropped 4; count of bases not matched to a gene: 3. CDR3 sequence: CASSPDRGTEAFF. DNA of the CDR3: TGCGCCAGCAGCCCTGACAGGGGCACTGAAGCTTTCTTT.